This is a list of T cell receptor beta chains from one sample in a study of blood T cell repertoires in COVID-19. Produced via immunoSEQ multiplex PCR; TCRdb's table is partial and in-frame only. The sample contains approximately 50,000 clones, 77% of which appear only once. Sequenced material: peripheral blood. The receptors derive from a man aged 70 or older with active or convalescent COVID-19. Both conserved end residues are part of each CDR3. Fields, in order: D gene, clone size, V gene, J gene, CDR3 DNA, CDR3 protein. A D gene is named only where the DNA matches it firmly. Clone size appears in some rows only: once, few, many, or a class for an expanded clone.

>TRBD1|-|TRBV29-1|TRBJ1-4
TGCAGCGTAAGGACAGGGTCTAATGAAAAACTGTTTTTT
CSVRTGSNEKLFF
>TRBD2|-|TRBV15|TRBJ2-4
TGTGCCACCGTTAGAGGGAGGGGAAGCAAAAACATTCAGTACTTC
CATVRGRGSKNIQYF
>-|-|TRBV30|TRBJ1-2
TGTGCCTGGAGTGCTCAGGGCAGAAACTATGGCTACACCTTC
CAWSAQGRNYGYTF
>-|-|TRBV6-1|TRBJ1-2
TGTGCCAGCAGTGAAACAAGCTATGGCTACACCTTC
CASSETSYGYTF
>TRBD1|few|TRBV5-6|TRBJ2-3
TGTGCCAGCAGCCGAGCCGGGACAGGGGGAAGGGTAACAGATACGCAGTATTTT
CASSRAGTGGRVTDTQYF
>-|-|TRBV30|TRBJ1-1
TGTGCCTGGAGTGGAGGCTCTAGGGCTTTCTTT
CAWSGGSRAFF
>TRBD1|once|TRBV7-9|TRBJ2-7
TGTGCCAGCAGCCAACACAGGGGTATGCTCTACGAGCAGTACTTC
CASSQHRGMLYEQYF
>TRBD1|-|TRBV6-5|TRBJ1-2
TGTGCCAGCCAGGACAGGGGATTAGGCTACACCTTC
CASQDRGLGYTF
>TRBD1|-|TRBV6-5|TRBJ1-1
TGTGCCAGCAGCCCGGGGGACAGGGAAGCTTTCTTT
CASSPGDREAFF
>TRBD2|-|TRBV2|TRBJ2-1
TGTGCCAGCAGTGATCCCAGCGGGGGGGCGAATGAGCAGTTCTTC
CASSDPSGGANEQFF
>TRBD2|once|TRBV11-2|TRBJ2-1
TGTGCCAGCAGCCCTCGGTTTAGCGGGGGCCTTTACAATGAGCAGTTCTTC
CASSPRFSGGLYNEQFF
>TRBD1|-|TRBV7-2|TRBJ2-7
TGTGCCAGCAGCTTAGGGATCTTAACAGGGGGCAAGGACGAGCAGTACTTC
CASSLGILTGGKDEQYF
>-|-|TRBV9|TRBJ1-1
TGTGCCAGCAGCGCCCTAAAGACAGGAACTGAAGCTTTCTTT
CASSALKTGTEAFF
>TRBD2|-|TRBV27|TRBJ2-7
TGTGCCAGCAGTTTAGGCGGGAGCGGTTACGAGCAGTACTTC
CASSLGGSGYEQYF
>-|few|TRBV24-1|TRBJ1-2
TGTGCCACCAGTGAGCAGTCTAACTATGGCTACACCTTC
CATSEQSNYGYTF
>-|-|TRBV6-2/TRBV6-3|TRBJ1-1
TGTGCCAGCAGTTACTCGATCGCGCCCCTAGTCCGCCAGAACACTGAAGCTTTCTTT
CASSYSIAPLVRQNTEAFF
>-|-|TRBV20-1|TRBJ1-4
TGCAGTGCTAGTGAAGCAAAACAACTCCAGGGTGAAAAACTGTTTTTT
CSASEAKQLQGEKLFF
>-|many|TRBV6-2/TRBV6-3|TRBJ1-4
TGTGCCAGCAGTACCTCGAGGTTTATGTCGGCTAATGAAAAACTGTTTTTT
CASSTSRFMSANEKLFF
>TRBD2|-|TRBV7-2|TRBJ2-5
TGTGCCAGCAGCCAGATGGGGAGGGGTAGGGAGACCCAGTACTTC
CASSQMGRGRETQYF
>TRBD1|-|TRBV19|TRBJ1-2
TGTGCCAGTAGTATAGGGGCAGGGGGCTCTGGCTACACCTTC
CASSIGAGGSGYTF
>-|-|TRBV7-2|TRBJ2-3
TGTGCCAGCAGCAGCCGACAGTTTAATACGCAGTATTTT
CASSSRQFNTQYF
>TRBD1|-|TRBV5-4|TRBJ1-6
TGTGCCAGCAGCTCCTCCACAGGGGGAGTTTATAATTCACCCCTCCACTTT
CASSSSTGGVYNSPLHF
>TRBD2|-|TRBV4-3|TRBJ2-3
TGCGCCAGCAGCCAAGGTGGACTAGCGGGACACGACACAGATACGCAGTATTTT
CASSQGGLAGHDTDTQYF
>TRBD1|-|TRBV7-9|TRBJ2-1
TGTGCCAGCAGCTTATCTGGGACAGGGATTGGGCATGAGCAGTTCTTC
CASSLSGTGIGHEQFF
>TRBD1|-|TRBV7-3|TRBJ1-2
TGTGCCAGCAGTCCGACAGGGAATCTTGGCTACACCTTC
CASSPTGNLGYTF
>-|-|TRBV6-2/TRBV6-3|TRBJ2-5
TGTGCCAGCAGCGACACCAAGTCGGAGACCCAGTACTTC
CASSDTKSETQYF
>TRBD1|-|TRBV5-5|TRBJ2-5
TGTGCCAGCAGCTTGACTGGACAGGGCTGGGAGACCCAGTACTTC
CASSLTGQGWETQYF
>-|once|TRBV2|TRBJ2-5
TGTGCCAGCAGGGCTAGGCAAGAGACCCAGTACTTC
CASRARQETQYF